The 22 T cell receptor beta chains presented below share a single source sample, sequenced in a study of response to subunit inactivated influenza vaccine. MiXCR, applied by TCRdb to the RT-PCR reads, yields one record per CDR3 protein. The sample shows a few hundred thousand distinct CDR3 sequences, 21% of them seen only once. Source: PBMCs from blood, taken 21 months after vaccination. The receptors come from a man in his fifties or sixties who received an inactivated influenza vaccine.

The chain is built from TRBV12-3 or TRBV12-4 and TRBJ1-2, with 7 positions matching TRBD1. The CDR3 runs to 15 residues. V shed 1 base, J shed 6 bases, and the junction held 8 bases outside the gene matches. For the CDR3, the DNA is TGTGCCAGCAGTTTAGACAGGGGACACCCTCATGGCTACACCTTC. Its translation: CASSLDRGHPHGYTF.

This clonotype was seen a few times. CDR3 loop: CASSQENIAGTGDYYGYTF. In nucleotides, the CDR3 is TGTGCCAGCAGCCAAGAGAACATTGCTGGGACAGGGGATTACTATGGCTACACCTTC. The chain combines TRBV4-2 with TRBJ1-2; 10 bases fit TRBD1. Germline CDR1 reads LGHNA; CDR2 reads YNFKEQ. The V gene end was trimmed by 0 bases and the J gene end by 3 bases; junction bases not matched to a gene: 13. The CDR3 loop spans 19 amino acids.

This clonotype turned up a few times. The genes are TRBV7-2 and TRBJ1-1; tentatively, D is TRBD1 (6 bases). V lost 3 bases and J lost 0, with 20 bases in between. The CDR3 consists of 18 residues. Per the germline V gene, CDR1 is SGHTA and CDR2 is FQGNSA. The CDR3 nucleotides read TGTGCCAGCAGCTTCGCGCCAGGGGCGCACCGGCTGAACACTGAAGCTTTCTTT. It is translated as CASSFAPGAHRLNTEAFF.

This clonotype occurred a few times. J is TRBJ1-2 and V is TRBV5-5; tentative D call: TRBD1 (5 bases). The CDR3 is made up of 15 amino acids. Germline lookup yields CDR1 SGHKS and CDR2 YYEKEE (reference sequence). The V gene lost 4 bases and the J gene lost 2 bases, with 15 bases spanning the gap. CDR3 coding DNA: TGTGCCAGCAGCCCATCCGGGACCGTCAACTATGGCTACACCTTC. It yields the protein CASSPSGTVNYGYTF. Full variable domain (outside the CDR3, taken from reference TRBV5-5 and TRBJ1-2): DAGVTQSPTHLIKTRGQQVTLRCSPISGHKSVSWYQQVLGQGPQFIFQYYEKEERGRGNFPDRFSARQFPNYSSELNVNALLLGDSALYLCASSPSGTVNYGYTFGSGTRLTVV.

The rearrangement uses TRBV25-1 and TRBJ2-1; D ambiguous. CDR3 length equals 13 residues. Germline CDR1 reads MGHDK; CDR2 reads SYGVNS. Between the trimmed V and J ends, which lost 6 bases and 5 bases, there was a span of 11 bases. This chain's CDR3 is CASSGRADNEQFF. The DNA for the CDR3 is TGTGCCAGCAGCGGACGGGCGGACAATGAGCAGTTCTTC.

The chain recombines TRBV11-2 with TRBJ2-5, with a weak D call TRBD2 (6 bases). Germline assignment: CDR1 SGHAT and CDR2 FQNNGV. The CDR3 contains 15 residues. V was pared by 2 bases and J by 4 bases, with 14 bases between. As DNA, the CDR3 is TGTGCCAGCAGCTTATACGAGGGAGGAGGAGAGACCCAGTACTTC. Its translation: CASSLYEGGGETQYF.

This clonotype was observed a handful of times. This chain joins TRBV6-1 and TRBJ1-3, with D possibly TRBD1 on 5 matching bases. The V and J ends lost 8 bases and 0 bases respectively, with 11 bases between them. This CDR3 comprises 14 residues. In germline, CDR1 is MNHNS, CDR2 SASEGT. CDR3 coding DNA: TGTGCCAGCGGGGGTGCGGGCTCTGGAAACACCATATATTTT. The encoded protein is CASGGAGSGNTIYF.

The chain carries TRBV2 and TRBJ2-7; 9 bases match TRBD2. The CDR3 loop spans 16 amino acids. Trimming at V came to 2 bases and at J to 0 bases, leaving 5 bases not matched to a gene. Germline V gene sequence: CDR1 SNHLY, CDR2 FYNNEI. The DNA of the CDR3 is TGTGCCAGCAGTGAAAGCCTAGCGGGGTCCTCCTACGAGCAGTACTTC. It is translated as CASSESLAGSSYEQYF.

V and J are TRBV10-3 and TRBJ2-3; a possible D gene is TRBD1 (5 bases). The CDR3 is 14 residues long. The V gene's germline CDR1 is ENHRY and CDR2 SYGVKD. Trimming left V 3 bases short and J 2 bases short, with 9 bases between. CDR3 in DNA: TGTGCCATCAGTGATGCAGGGAACACAGATACGCAGTATTTT. Residues: CAISDAGNTDTQYF.

This clonotype was found many times. V gene TRBV14 combines with J gene TRBJ1-2, with D possibly TRBD1 on 6 matching bases. This CDR3 is built from 15 residues. V gave up 2 bases and J gave up 8 bases, with 18 bases separating them. CDR1 and CDR2 (germline): SGHDN, FVKESK. For the CDR3, the DNA is TGTGCCAGCAGCCAACTCTTCAGGGGTCCTAGGGGCTACACCTTC. Protein sequence: CASSQLFRGPRGYTF. The variable domain in full, with the rest retrieved from reference TRBV14 and TRBJ1-2, is EAGVTQFPSHSVIEKGQTVTLRCDPISGHDNLYWYRRVMGKEIKFLLHFVKESKQDESGMPNNRFLAERTGGTYSTLKVQPAELEDSGVYFCASSQLFRGPRGYTFGSGTRLTVV.

In this sample, this clonotype turned up a few times. The J gene is TRBJ2-1, the V gene TRBV23-1; TRBD2 matches at 10 bases. TRBV23-1 is treated as an ORF (open reading frame) with a function not yet certain. This CDR3 has 15 residues. V was pared by 7 bases and J by 2 bases, with 5 bases of the junction left unmatched. CDR3 region: CASTIAGGPYNEQFF. CDR3 coding DNA: TGCGCCAGCACAATAGCGGGGGGACCCTACAATGAGCAGTTCTTC.

The J gene is TRBJ2-7, the V gene TRBV6-2 or TRBV6-3; D not resolved. The V gene lost 5 bases and the J gene lost 6 bases, with 11 bases spanning the gap. The germline gives CDR1 MNHEY, CDR2 SVGEGT. This CDR3 spans 12 amino acids. CDR3 DNA sequence: TGTGCCAGCAGTCCGGCTTTCGTCGAGCAGTACTTC. It encodes CASSPAFVEQYF.

This clonotype was detected a few times. The rearrangement links TRBV2 to TRBJ1-1; no definite D call. Germline CDR1 is SNHLY and CDR2 is FYNNEI. This CDR3 has 13 residues. Trimming took 7 bases from V and 4 from J, leaving 13 bases between them. CDR3 protein: CASTSASSTEAFF. The CDR3 DNA follows: TGTGCCAGCACCAGCGCCAGCAGCACTGAAGCTTTCTTT.

This clonotype appeared many times. The chain joins TRBV27 to TRBJ2-3; TRBD2 agrees at 8 bases. Trimming took 2 bases from V and 0 from J; bases not matched to a gene: 4. This CDR3 spans 16 amino acids. CDR1 is MNHEY, CDR2 SMNVEV, per germline (reference sequence). The CDR3: CASSLIAGTSTDTQYF. In DNA form, the CDR3 reads TGTGCCAGCAGTTTAATAGCGGGGACTAGCACAGATACGCAGTATTTT.

The rearrangement links TRBV27 to TRBJ2-4; tentative D call: TRBD1 (5 bases). Trimming removed 5 bases from V and 3 bases from J, with 29 bases in between. CDR1 MNHEY and CDR2 SMNVEV come from the germline V gene (reference sequence). The CDR3 has 20 residues. The CDR3 region has the DNA TGTGCCAGCAGTGCAACCGCCCCCCACATAGGGGCGAGTGGCAAAAACATTCAGTACTTC. Translated, it gives CASSATAPHIGASGKNIQYF.

This clonotype was seen more than once but under ten times. The genes are TRBV7-6 and TRBJ2-5; D is uncertain. V was trimmed by 1 base and J by 2 bases, leaving 8 bases between them. This CDR3 spans 14 amino acids. Germline CDR1 SGHVS, CDR2 FNYEAQ. The CDR3 reads CASSLGLLQETQYF. The CDR3 DNA is TGTGCCAGCAGCTTAGGCCTACTGCAAGAGACCCAGTACTTC. The entire variable domain, with the rest obtained from reference TRBV7-6 and TRBJ2-5, is as follows: GAGVSQSPRYKVTKRGQDVALRCDPISGHVSLYWYRQALGQGPEFLTYFNYEAQQDKSGLPNDRFSAERPEGSISTLTIQRTEQRDSAMYRCASSLGLLQETQYFGPGTRLLVL.

The chain combines TRBV28 with TRBJ2-1, with 7 bases aligning to TRBD2. The CDR3 runs 15 residues. CDR1 and CDR2 (germline): MDHEN, SYDVKM. Trimming at V came to 6 bases and at J to 4 bases, leaving 9 bases not matched to a gene. The DNA of the CDR3 is TGTGCCAGCAGCCGAGTGGCTAGCGGTTACAATGAGCAGTTCTTC. It translates to CASSRVASGYNEQFF.

As regards this clonotype: Germline is not matched at one junction end, which may reflect a read error. The chain employs TRBV4-3 and TRBJ1-6, with D tentatively TRBD1 (5 bases). The CDR3 length is 17 residues. Germline V gives CDR1 LGHNA, CDR2 YSLEER. Written as DNA, the CDR3 is TGCGCCAGCAGCCGCTTATTCGGGACGGGTGATAATTCACCCCTCCAATTT. Its protein product is CASSRLFGTGDNSPLQF.

This clonotype has just a few counts. CDR3 sequence (DNA): TGCAGTGCTAGAGTACTGGGCAGGGGAAGAACCTACGAGCAGTACTTC. Amino acids: CSARVLGRGRTYEQYF. This rearrangement joins TRBV20-1 to TRBJ2-7; tentative D call: TRBD1 (6 bases). From germline, CDR1 is DFQATT and CDR2 SNEGSKA (reference sequence). V was cut by 1 base and J by 2 bases, with 18 bases left in between. The CDR3 covers 16 residues.

The rearrangement uses TRBV7-9 and TRBJ1-4; 9 nucleotides line up with TRBD1. The CDR3 is made up of 15 amino acids. Germline V gene lookup returns CDR1 SEHNR and CDR2 FQNEAQ (reference sequence). Losses at the gene ends were 2 bases for V and 7 bases for J; bases not matched to a gene: 5. CDR3: CASSLMGQGGEKLFF. The CDR3 DNA reads as TGTGCCAGCAGCTTAATGGGACAGGGTGGTGAAAAACTGTTTTTT.

This clonotype was counted many times. The chain recombines TRBV12-3 or TRBV12-4 with TRBJ2-1; 8 nucleotides agree with TRBD2. The CDR3 extends over 14 amino acids. The V and J ends lost 8 bases and 3 bases, in that order; junction bases with no gene match: 6. Here the CDR3 DNA reads TGTGCCAGCGGAATTAGCGGGGACTACAATGAGCAGTTCTTC. It translates to CASGISGDYNEQFF.

This clonotype appeared a few times. The rearrangement uses TRBV12-3 or TRBV12-4 and TRBJ1-5; D perhaps matches TRBD1 (6 bases). The V gene lost 3 bases and the J gene lost 6 bases, with 15 bases spanning the gap. The CDR3 covers 15 residues. The CDR3 loop reads CASSFGWGPGQPQHF. CDR3 nucleotides: TGTGCCAGCAGTTTTGGCTGGGGGCCGGGTCAGCCCCAGCATTTT.